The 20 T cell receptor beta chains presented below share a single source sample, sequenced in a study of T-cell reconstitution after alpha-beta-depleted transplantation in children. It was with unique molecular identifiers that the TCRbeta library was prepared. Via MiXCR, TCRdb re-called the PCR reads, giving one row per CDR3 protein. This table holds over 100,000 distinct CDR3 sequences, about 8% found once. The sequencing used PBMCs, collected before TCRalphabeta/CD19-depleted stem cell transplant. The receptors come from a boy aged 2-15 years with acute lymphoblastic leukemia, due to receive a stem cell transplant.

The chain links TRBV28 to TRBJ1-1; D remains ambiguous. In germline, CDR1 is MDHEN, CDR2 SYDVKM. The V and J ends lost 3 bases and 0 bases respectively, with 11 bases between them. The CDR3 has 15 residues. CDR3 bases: TGTGCCAGCAGTTTTTGGAGGCCCCTGAACACTGAAGCTTTCTTT. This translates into CASSFWRPLNTEAFF. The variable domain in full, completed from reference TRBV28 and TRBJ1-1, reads DVKVTQSSRYLVKRTGEKVFLECVQDMDHENMFWYRQDPGLGLRLIYFSYDVKMKEKGDIPEGYSVSREKKERFSLILESASTNQTSMYLCASSFWRPLNTEAFFGQGTRLTVV.

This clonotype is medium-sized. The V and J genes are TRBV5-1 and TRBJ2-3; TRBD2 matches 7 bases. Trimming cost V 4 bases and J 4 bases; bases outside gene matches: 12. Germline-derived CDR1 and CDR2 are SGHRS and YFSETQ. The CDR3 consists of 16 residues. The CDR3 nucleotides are TGCGCCAGCAGCGGCGTTATCGGCGCGGGGGCAGATACGCAGTATTTT. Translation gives CASSGVIGAGADTQYF.

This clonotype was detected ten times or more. CDR3 in amino acids: CASSLVASESYEQYF. The DNA of the CDR3 is TGTGCCAGCAGCTTAGTTGCTAGCGAATCCTACGAGCAGTACTTC. The chain couples TRBV7-2 to TRBJ2-7; weak D call: TRBD2 (6 bases). Germline V CDR1 and CDR2: SGHTA, FQGNSA. V lost 1 base and J 1 base, leaving 11 bases between the germline ends. This CDR3 is 15 amino acids long.

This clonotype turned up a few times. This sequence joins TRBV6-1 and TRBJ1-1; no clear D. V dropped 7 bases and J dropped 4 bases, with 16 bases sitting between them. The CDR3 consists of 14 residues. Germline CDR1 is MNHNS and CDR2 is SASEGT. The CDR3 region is CASNPSDGSTEAFF. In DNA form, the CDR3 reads TGTGCCAGCAACCCCTCGGACGGTTCCACTGAAGCTTTCTTT.

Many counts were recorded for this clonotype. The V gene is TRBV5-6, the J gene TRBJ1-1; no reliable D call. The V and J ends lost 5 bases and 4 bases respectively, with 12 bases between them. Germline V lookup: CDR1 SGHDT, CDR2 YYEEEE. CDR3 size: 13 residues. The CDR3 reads CASRYSSGTEAFF. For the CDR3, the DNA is TGTGCCAGCAGGTATTCTTCGGGCACTGAAGCTTTCTTT.

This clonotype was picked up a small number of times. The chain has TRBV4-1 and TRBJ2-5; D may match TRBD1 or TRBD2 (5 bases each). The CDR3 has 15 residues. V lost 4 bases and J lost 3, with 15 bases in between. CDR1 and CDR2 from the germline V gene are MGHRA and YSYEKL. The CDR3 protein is CASSRGAGTEETQYF. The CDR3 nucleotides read TGCGCCAGCAGCCGAGGTGCCGGGACGGAAGAGACCCAGTACTTC.

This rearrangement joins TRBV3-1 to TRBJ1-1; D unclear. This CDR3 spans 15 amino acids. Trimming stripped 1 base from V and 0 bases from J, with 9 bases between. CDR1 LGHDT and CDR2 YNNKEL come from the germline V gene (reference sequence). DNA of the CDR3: TGTGCCAGCAGCCAAGGGAGGGCCTTGAACACTGAAGCTTTCTTT. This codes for CASSQGRALNTEAFF.

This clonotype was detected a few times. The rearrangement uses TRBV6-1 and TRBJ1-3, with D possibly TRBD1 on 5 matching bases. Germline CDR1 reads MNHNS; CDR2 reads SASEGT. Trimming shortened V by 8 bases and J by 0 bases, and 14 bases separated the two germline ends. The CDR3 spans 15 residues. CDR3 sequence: CASVRATSSGNTIYF. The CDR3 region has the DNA TGTGCCAGCGTCAGGGCGACGTCCTCTGGAAACACCATATATTTT.

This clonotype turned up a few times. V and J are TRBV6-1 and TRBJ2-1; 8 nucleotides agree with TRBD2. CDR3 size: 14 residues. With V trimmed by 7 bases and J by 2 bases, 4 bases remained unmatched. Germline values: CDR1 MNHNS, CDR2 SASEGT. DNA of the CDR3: TGTGCCAGCATTCCGGGACTAGCCTACAATGAGCAGTTCTTC. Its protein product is CASIPGLAYNEQFF.

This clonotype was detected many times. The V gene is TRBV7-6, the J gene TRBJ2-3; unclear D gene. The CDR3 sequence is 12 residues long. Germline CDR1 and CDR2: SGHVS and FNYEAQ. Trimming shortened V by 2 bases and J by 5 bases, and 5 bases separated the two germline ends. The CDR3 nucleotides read TGTGCCAGCAGCTTATCCCAAGATACGCAGTATTTT. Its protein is CASSLSQDTQYF.

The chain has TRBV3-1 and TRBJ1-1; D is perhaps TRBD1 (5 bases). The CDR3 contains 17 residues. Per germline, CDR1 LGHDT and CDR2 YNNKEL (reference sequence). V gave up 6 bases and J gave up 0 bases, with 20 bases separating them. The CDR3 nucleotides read TGTGCCAGCAGGCCGGGACGCCTAACGCTTATGAACACTGAAGCTTTCTTT. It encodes CASRPGRLTLMNTEAFF.

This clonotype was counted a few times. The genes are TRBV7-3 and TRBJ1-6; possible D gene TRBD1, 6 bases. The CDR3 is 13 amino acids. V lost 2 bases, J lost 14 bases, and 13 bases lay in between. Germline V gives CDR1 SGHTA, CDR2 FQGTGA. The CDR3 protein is CASSLQAGESLHF. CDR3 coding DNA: TGTGCCAGCAGCTTACAGGCAGGGGAGTCCCTCCACTTT.

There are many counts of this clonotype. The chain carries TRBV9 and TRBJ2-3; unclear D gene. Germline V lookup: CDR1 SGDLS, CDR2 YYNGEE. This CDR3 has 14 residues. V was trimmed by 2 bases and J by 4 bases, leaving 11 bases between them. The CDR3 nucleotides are TGTGCCAGCAGCGTCTTGTCGGGCTCAGATACGCAGTATTTT. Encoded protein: CASSVLSGSDTQYF.

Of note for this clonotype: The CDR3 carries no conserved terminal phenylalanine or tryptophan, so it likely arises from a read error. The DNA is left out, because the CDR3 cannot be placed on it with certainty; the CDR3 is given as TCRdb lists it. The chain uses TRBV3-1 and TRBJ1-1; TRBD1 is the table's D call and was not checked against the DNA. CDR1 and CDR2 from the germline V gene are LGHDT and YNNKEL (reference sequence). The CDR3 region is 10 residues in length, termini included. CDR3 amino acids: CASSTDRGQV.

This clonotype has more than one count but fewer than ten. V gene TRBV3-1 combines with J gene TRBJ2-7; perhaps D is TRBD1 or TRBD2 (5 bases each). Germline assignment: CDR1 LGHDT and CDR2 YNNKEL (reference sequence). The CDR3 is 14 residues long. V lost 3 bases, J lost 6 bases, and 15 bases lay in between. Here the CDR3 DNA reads TGTGCCAGCAGCCATCGCCATAAGGGGAGCGAGCAGTACTTC. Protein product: CASSHRHKGSEQYF.

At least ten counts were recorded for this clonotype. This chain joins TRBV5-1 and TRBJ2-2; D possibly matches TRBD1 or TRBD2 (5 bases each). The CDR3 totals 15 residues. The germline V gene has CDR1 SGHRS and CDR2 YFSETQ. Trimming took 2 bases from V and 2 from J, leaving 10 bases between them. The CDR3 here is CASSFGTTNTGELFF. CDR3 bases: TGCGCCAGCAGCTTCGGGACCACTAACACCGGGGAGCTGTTTTTT.

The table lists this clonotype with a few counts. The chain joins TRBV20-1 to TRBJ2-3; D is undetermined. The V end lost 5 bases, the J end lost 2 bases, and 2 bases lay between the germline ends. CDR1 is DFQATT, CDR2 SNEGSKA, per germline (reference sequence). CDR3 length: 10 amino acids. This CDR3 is CSAFTDTQYF. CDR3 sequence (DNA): TGCAGTGCTTTCACAGATACGCAGTATTTT.

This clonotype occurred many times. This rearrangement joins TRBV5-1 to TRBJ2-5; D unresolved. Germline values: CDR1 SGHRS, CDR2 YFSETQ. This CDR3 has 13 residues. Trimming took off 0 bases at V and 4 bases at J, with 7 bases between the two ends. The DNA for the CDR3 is TGCGCCAGCAGCTTGGACACCCCAGAGACCCAGTACTTC. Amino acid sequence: CASSLDTPETQYF.

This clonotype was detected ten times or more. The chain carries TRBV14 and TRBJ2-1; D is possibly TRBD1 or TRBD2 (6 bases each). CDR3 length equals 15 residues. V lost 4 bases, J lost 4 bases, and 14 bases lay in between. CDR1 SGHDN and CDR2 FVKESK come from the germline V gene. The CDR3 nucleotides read TGTGCCAGCAGCCGACTAGGGGGACCTTACAATGAGCAGTTCTTC. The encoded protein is CASSRLGGPYNEQFF.

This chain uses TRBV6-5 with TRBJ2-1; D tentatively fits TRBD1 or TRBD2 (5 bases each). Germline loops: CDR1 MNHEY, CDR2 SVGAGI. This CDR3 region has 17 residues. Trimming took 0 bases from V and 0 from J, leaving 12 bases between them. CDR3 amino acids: CASSYSEGLSSYNEQFF. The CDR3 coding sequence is TGTGCCAGCAGTTACTCAGAGGGGCTGAGCTCCTACAATGAGCAGTTCTTC.